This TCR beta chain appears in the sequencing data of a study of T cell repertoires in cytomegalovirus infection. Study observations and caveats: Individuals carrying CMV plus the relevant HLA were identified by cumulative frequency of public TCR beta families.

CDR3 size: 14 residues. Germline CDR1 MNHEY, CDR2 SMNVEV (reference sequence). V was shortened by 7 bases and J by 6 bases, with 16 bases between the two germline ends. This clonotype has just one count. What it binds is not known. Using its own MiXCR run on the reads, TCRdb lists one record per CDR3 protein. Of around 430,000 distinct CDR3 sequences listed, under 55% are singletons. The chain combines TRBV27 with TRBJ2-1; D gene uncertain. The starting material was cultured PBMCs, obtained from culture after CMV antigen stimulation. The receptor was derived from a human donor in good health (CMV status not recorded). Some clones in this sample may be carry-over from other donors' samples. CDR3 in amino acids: CASTSGRLRNEQFF. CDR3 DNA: TGTGCCAGCACCAGTGGACGGCTTCGCAATGAGCAGTTCTTC.